Sequencing of this TCR beta chain was carried out in a study of human T cells and chemical hapten exposure. For the study at large: After 6 days, upper back 0.01% DPC patch tests were scored.

Time point of the sample: patch test 1, 2 weeks after DPC sensitization. The sample's treatment: therapeutic diphenylcyclopropenone sensitization with weekly scalp DPC. Study conclusions and caveats: Having alopecia, the donors may differ immunologically from healthy people.

This clonotype was picked up a small number of times. Its antigen is not identified. Via MiXCR, TCRdb re-called the RACE reads, giving one row per CDR3 protein. The sample has 180,000 or so distinct CDR3 sequences; about 14% are singletons. The germline V gene has CDR1 MNHEY and CDR2 SVGEGT. The CDR3 totals 11 residues. Trimming shortened V by 4 bases and J by 4 bases, and 4 bases separated the two germline ends. The rearrangement uses TRBV6-2 or TRBV6-3 and TRBJ2-5; D is ambiguous. This TCR derives from a woman between 25 and 40 years old with alopecia areata. Some clones in this sample may be carry-over from other donors' samples. The sequencing used whole blood, collected in connection with sensitization to the hapten diphenylcyclopropenone (DPC). The CDR3 loop is CASSWVETQYF. In DNA form, the CDR3 reads TGTGCCAGCAGTTGGGTAGAGACCCAGTACTTC.